These 16 T cell receptor beta chains originate from one sample sequenced in a study of blood T cell repertoires in COVID-19. Produced via immunoSEQ multiplex PCR; TCRdb's table is partial and in-frame only. The table has 250,000 or so clones, 85% to 90% seen once. The sample comprised peripheral blood. All receptors come from a middle-aged woman who had recovered from COVID-19.

This rearrangement joins TRBV2 to TRBJ2-1, with 12 bases fitting TRBD2. The CDR3 has 13 residues. After removal of 7 bases from V and 9 bases from J, the junction contained 4 bases not matched to a gene. CDR1 SNHLY and CDR2 FYNNEI come from the germline V gene. DNA for the CDR3: TGTGCCAGCAAAGGGACTAGCGGGCGTGAGCAGTTCTTC. This encodes CASKGTSGREQFF.

This clone showed up just once. The chain uses TRBV20-1 and TRBJ2-1; TRBD2 matches at 8 bases. V trimming: 3 bases; J trimming: 7 bases; junction bases outside the gene matches: 8. CDR1 and CDR2 from the germline V gene are DFQATT and SNEGSKA (reference sequence). The CDR3 is 14 residues long. The CDR3: CSASGLAGGNEQFF. The CDR3 DNA is TGCAGTGCTAGTGGGCTAGCGGGCGGGAATGAGCAGTTCTTC.

The V call is TRBV7-6, the J call TRBJ1-2; 7 nucleotides match TRBD1. Germline V gene data show CDR1 as SGHVS and CDR2 as FNYEAQ. The length of the CDR3 is 17 residues. Trimming removed 2 bases from V and 8 bases from J; junction bases left unmatched: 17. This CDR3 reads CASSLRTPGTAFGGYTF. The CDR3 bases are TGTGCCAGCAGCTTAAGAACCCCCGGGACAGCCTTTGGCGGCTACACCTTC.

The V gene is TRBV19, the J gene TRBJ2-7, with TRBD1 matching 7 bases. This CDR3 comprises 14 residues. Germline V gene data show CDR1 as LNHDA and CDR2 as SQIVND (reference sequence). V shed 3 bases and J 2 bases; nucleotides not matched to a gene: 4. The CDR3 DNA reads as TGTGCCAGTAGTATGAGGCAGGGGGCCTACGAGCAGTACTTC. Its protein product is CASSMRQGAYEQYF.

This clone was recorded only once. V and J are TRBV7-9 and TRBJ1-2; D is uncertain. This CDR3 is 14 amino acids long. CDR1 is SEHNR, CDR2 FQNEAQ, per germline (reference sequence). V gave up 5 bases and J gave up 0 bases, with 10 bases separating them. CDR3 sequence: CASSPAGTNYGYTF. In DNA, the CDR3 is TGTGCCAGCAGCCCGGCCGGGACTAACTATGGCTACACCTTC.

This clone was observed a handful of times. The V call is TRBV4-3, the J call TRBJ2-2; 7 bases agree with TRBD2. The CDR3 is 17 residues long. The V and J ends lost 1 base and 4 bases, in that order; junction bases with no gene match: 9. Per the germline V gene, CDR1 is LGHNA and CDR2 is YSLEER. The CDR3 sequence: CASSQAEGGPGTGELFF. The CDR3 coding sequence is TGCGCCAGCAGCCAAGCGGAGGGAGGGCCGGGCACCGGGGAGCTGTTTTTT.

V gene TRBV10-3 combines with J gene TRBJ1-2, with D possibly matching TRBD1 (5 bases). CDR1 and CDR2 from the germline V gene are ENHRY and SYGVKD. Deletions cut 7 bases from V and 0 bases from J, with 15 bases between. This CDR3 region has 15 residues. For the CDR3, the DNA is TGTGCCATCAACCCTAGTCAGACAGCTAACTATGGCTACACCTTC. Translated: CAINPSQTANYGYTF.

The rearrangement uses TRBV29-1 and TRBJ1-2, with a tentative D call TRBD1 (6 bases). Germline V CDR1 and CDR2: SQVTM, ANQGSEA. The CDR3 is 11 residues long. CDR3 nucleotides: TGCAGGAAGGGGGGGGCCACCGGCTACACCTTC. Residues: CRKGGATGYTF. The variable domain in full, completed from reference TRBV29-1 and TRBJ1-2, reads SAVISQKPSRDICQRGTSLTIQCQVDSQVTMMFWYRQQPGQSLTLIATANQGSEATYESGFVIDKFPISRPNLTFSTLTVSNMSPEDSSIYLCRKGGATGYTFGSGTRLTVV.

As regards this clone: The junction departs from germline at one end; a sequencing error may be responsible. The J gene is TRBJ2-3, the V gene TRBV24-1; TRBD1 matches 8 bases. Germline loops: CDR1 KGHDR, CDR2 SFDVKD. The length of the CDR3 is 13 residues. CDR3 sequence reads: CATSDSGTGTQYF. The DNA of the CDR3 is TGTGCCACCAGTGATTCCGGGACAGGTACGCAGTATTTT.

This clone was picked up many times. The chain joins TRBV3-1 (or the pseudogene TRBV3-2) to TRBJ2-3; D is possibly TRBD2 (6 bases). The CDR3 consists of 16 residues. V lost 0 bases and J lost 0, with 10 bases in between. Looked up from germline, CDR1 is LGHDT and CDR2 is YNNKEL (reference sequence). In DNA form, the CDR3 reads TGTGCCAGCAGCCAAGACCGAAGCGGGAGCACAGATACGCAGTATTTT. Encoded protein: CASSQDRSGSTDTQYF.

The V gene is TRBV14, the J gene TRBJ2-2; D is possibly TRBD2 (5 bases). The germline V gene has CDR1 SGHDN and CDR2 FVKESK. The CDR3 spans 16 residues. Trimming shortened V by 0 bases and J by 4 bases, and 12 bases separated the two germline ends. The CDR3 sequence is CASSQEEGLFTGELFF. The CDR3 DNA reads as TGTGCCAGCAGCCAAGAGGAAGGACTTTTCACCGGGGAGCTGTTTTTT. Based on the CDR3 plus reference TRBV14 and TRBJ2-2, the full variable domain is EAGVTQFPSHSVIEKGQTVTLRCDPISGHDNLYWYRRVMGKEIKFLLHFVKESKQDESGMPNNRFLAERTGGTYSTLKVQPAELEDSGVYFCASSQEEGLFTGELFFGEGSRLTVL.

The chain joins TRBV30 to TRBJ2-3; TRBD2 is a possible D gene (5 bases). The CDR3 has 12 residues. Germline CDR1 is GTSNPN and CDR2 is SVGIG (reference sequence). Trimming removed 4 bases at V and 2 bases at J, with 7 bases between. DNA for the CDR3: TGTGCCTGGAAGCTAGCCACAGATACGCAGTATTTT. Protein product: CAWKLATDTQYF.

The chain recombines TRBV9 with TRBJ2-6; 7 bases fit TRBD2. After removal of 3 bases from V and 4 bases from J, the junction contained 16 bases not matched to a gene. The CDR3 has 19 residues. Germline-derived CDR1 and CDR2 are SGDLS and YYNGEE. Here the CDR3 DNA reads TGTGCCAGCAGCGGGACTAGTCATCGCGGGGTCTCCGGGGCCAACGTCCTGACTTTC. Its protein product is CASSGTSHRGVSGANVLTF.

The chain carries TRBV28 and TRBJ1-2, with a possible D match to TRBD1 (6 bases). The germline CDR1 and CDR2 sequences are MDHEN and SYDVKM. V lost 4 bases to trimming and J lost 7 bases, with 16 bases between them. CDR3 length: 14 amino acids. DNA for the CDR3: TGTGCCAGCAGTTCCCCCCAGGGGATGGTTGGCTACACCTTC. Protein: CASSSPQGMVGYTF.

The chain combines TRBV11-2 with TRBJ2-7, with D maybe TRBD2 (6 bases). Trimming took 5 bases from V and 4 from J, leaving 18 bases between them. The CDR3 consists of 15 residues. CDR1 and CDR2 from the germline V gene are SGHAT and FQNNGV. The CDR3 loop is CASSLAPSGRYEQYF. In nucleotides, the CDR3 is TGTGCCAGCAGCCTAGCCCCCTCCGGGAGATACGAGCAGTACTTC.

The chain couples TRBV5-4 to TRBJ2-2; 7 bases line up with TRBD2. The CDR3 runs 16 residues. The V segment lost 4 bases and the J segment 2 bases; nucleotides outside the gene matches: 8. Germline-derived CDR1 and CDR2 are SGHNT and YYREEE (reference sequence). CDR3: CASSLAQRGNTGELFF. CDR3 DNA sequence: TGTGCCAGCAGCCTGGCCCAGCGGGGAAACACCGGGGAGCTGTTTTTT.